This T cell receptor beta chain comes out of a study of CD8 T cells in ankylosing spondylitis. Study results and caveats: Reports of some motif variants in reactive arthritis synovial fluid and blood predate this one. Reportedly, significant enrichment of disease-linked clones occurred in matched ankylosing spondylitis synovial fluid. In ankylosing spondylitis blood, a motif of several highly homologous TCR beta variants appeared characteristic.

V dropped 3 bases and J dropped 5 bases, with 16 bases sitting between them. The germline V gene encodes CDR1 LNHDA and CDR2 SQIVND (reference sequence). CDR3 length: 15 residues. Via MiXCR, TCRdb re-called the 5' RACE reads, giving one row per CDR3 protein. The sample shows about 400,000 distinct CDR3 sequences, under 25% of them seen only once. This clonotype has more than one count but fewer than ten. The target antigen is unknown. The receptor was derived from a male donor with ankylosing spondylitis. The V and J genes are TRBV19 and TRBJ1-2, with no clear D. Sequencing was done on a sample of blood, either unsorted or a sorted T cell fraction (not recorded which). The CDR3 protein is CASSIAARLYYGYTF. Written as DNA, the CDR3 is TGTGCCAGTAGTATCGCTGCTCGGCTCTATTATGGCTACACCTTC.